Listed here is a single T cell receptor (beta chain). The target antigen is unknown. This CDR3 spans 15 amino acids. Germline V gene sequence: CDR1 SGHRS, CDR2 YFSETQ. V was pared by 3 bases and J by 0 bases, with 13 bases between. The data belong to a study of radiotherapy plus CTLA-4 blockade in lung cancer. The study's findings and limits: Radiotherapy plus ipilimumab was followed by expansion in blood of tumor-derived TCR clones.

The table came from immunoSEQ multiplex PCR; TCRdb's copy has only in-frame clones and leaves some out. Of around 90,000 clones in the sample, around four fifths were seen once. The chain carries TRBV5-1 and TRBJ2-7, with a tentative D call TRBD1 (6 bases). The sequence was obtained from a human donor with non-small cell lung cancer who had stable disease on radiotherapy plus ipilimumab. Here the sequenced sample was peripheral blood, taken from a patient treated with radiotherapy plus ipilimumab. The CDR3 loop reads CASSWGHSNSYEQYF. CDR3 DNA: TGCGCCAGCAGCTGGGGACATTCGAACTCCTACGAGCAGTACTTC.